The next 32 T cell receptor beta chains were all read from a single sample in a study of PD-L1 blockade in urothelial cancer. The time point is: pretreatment peripheral blood. The repertoire was sequenced with immunoSEQ multiplex PCR; TCRdb's copy has only in-frame clones and lacks some. The data hold around 66,000 clones, with approximately 75% observed a single time. The sample here was PBMCs, taken around atezolizumab (anti-PD-L1) treatment. The source of these receptors is a man aged 70 or older with urothelial cancer.

This sequence joins TRBV6-4 and TRBJ2-2; possibly TRBD1 for D (6 bases). Between the trimmed V and J ends, which lost 6 bases and 6 bases, there was a span of 14 bases. Germline CDR1 MRHNA, CDR2 SNTAGT. The CDR3 sequence is 14 residues long. The CDR3, as DNA: TGTGCCAGCAGCCCTACACAGGGTGCCGGGGAGCTGTTTTTT. Its translation: CASSPTQGAGELFF.

As regards this clone: One end of the junction does not line up with germline, which may come from a read error. Here the CDR3 DNA reads TGTGCCAGTAGTGAAGTGATCGGGACAGGGGGCAAAAAGACCCAGTACTTC. As protein: CASSEVIGTGGKKTQYF. The genes are TRBV6-1 and TRBJ2-5, with 12 bases that match TRBD1. Germline lookup yields CDR1 MNHNS and CDR2 SASEGT. There are 17 residues in the CDR3.

The table lists this clone with a few counts. The chain joins TRBV29-1 to TRBJ1-1; 8 bases align to TRBD1. V shed 3 bases, J shed 1 base, and the junction held 4 bases outside the gene matches. This CDR3 has 14 residues. Germline V CDR1 and CDR2: SQVTM, ANQGSEA. The chain's CDR3 is CSVDRDRQNTEAFF. The CDR3 nucleotides are TGCAGCGTTGATCGGGACAGGCAGAACACTGAAGCTTTCTTT.

The chain couples TRBV10-3 to TRBJ1-3, with a tentative D call TRBD1 (5 bases). Germline CDR1 and CDR2: ENHRY and SYGVKD. Deletions cut 2 bases from V and 5 bases from J, with 16 bases between. The CDR3 loop spans 16 amino acids. The CDR3 loop reads CAISESPMTVRNTIYF. The CDR3 DNA sequence: TGTGCCATCAGTGAGAGTCCTATGACAGTCAGAAACACCATATATTTT.

The chain employs TRBV15 and TRBJ1-1; 9 nucleotides line up with TRBD1. The CDR3 has 17 residues. V lost 1 base and J lost 3; bases outside the gene matches: 9. The V gene's germline CDR1 is LNHNV and CDR2 YYDKDF (reference sequence). CDR3 amino acids: CATSRGWLGTGYTEAFF. The DNA for the CDR3 is TGTGCCACCAGCAGAGGGTGGCTTGGGACAGGGTACACTGAAGCTTTCTTT.

This clone was detected once. The chain recombines TRBV7-2 with TRBJ1-2; D possibly corresponds to TRBD1 (5 bases). The length of the CDR3 is 14 residues. V was trimmed by 0 bases and J by 4 bases, leaving 9 bases between them. The germline V gene has CDR1 SGHTA and CDR2 FQGNSA. The CDR3 sequence: CASSLARQLYGYTF. The CDR3 coding sequence is TGTGCCAGCAGCTTAGCTAGACAGCTCTATGGCTACACCTTC.

This chain uses TRBV9 with TRBJ1-2; 8 nucleotides line up with TRBD1. Trimming removed 3 bases from V and 3 bases from J; junction bases left unmatched: 7. Germline assignment: CDR1 SGDLS and CDR2 YYNGEE. The CDR3 is 15 residues long. The CDR3 here is CASSALTGGYYGYTF. CDR3 nucleotide sequence: TGTGCCAGCAGCGCCCTTACAGGGGGTTACTATGGCTACACCTTC.

V gene TRBV2 combines with J gene TRBJ2-2, with 7 bases that match TRBD2. The trim removed 4 bases at V and 1 base at J, leaving 3 bases unmatched. This CDR3 is 15 amino acids long. Germline V gene lookup returns CDR1 SNHLY and CDR2 FYNNEI. The CDR3 loop reads CASSAWEGNTGELFF. For the CDR3, the DNA is TGTGCCAGCAGTGCATGGGAGGGGAACACCGGGGAGCTGTTTTTT.

This chain joins TRBV7-2 and TRBJ1-3; 7 bases are a match to TRBD1. The CDR3 sequence is 14 residues long. The V gene's germline CDR1 is SGHTA and CDR2 FQGNSA. Losses at the gene ends were 8 bases for V and 2 bases for J; bases not matched to a gene: 6. This CDR3 reads CASGFTGAGNTIYF. DNA of the CDR3: TGTGCCAGCGGGTTCACAGGGGCTGGAAACACCATATATTTT.

The chain uses TRBV6-1 and TRBJ2-7, with 7 bases fitting TRBD1. The length of the CDR3 is 15 residues. V lost 6 bases to trimming and J lost 5 bases; unmatched junction nucleotides: 13. In germline, CDR1 is MNHNS, CDR2 SASEGT. The CDR3 loop is CASSATRQGLHEQYF. CDR3 DNA sequence: TGTGCCAGCAGCGCCACCCGACAGGGTCTCCACGAGCAGTACTTC.

V gene TRBV13 combines with J gene TRBJ2-7; 9 nucleotides agree with TRBD2. Germline trimming cut 7 bases from V and 5 bases from J; bases unmatched to any gene: 9. The V gene's germline CDR1 is PRHDT and CDR2 FYEKMQ (reference sequence). The length of the CDR3 is 14 residues. Here the CDR3 reads CASTDSGSLHEQYF. The CDR3 nucleotides are TGTGCCAGCACCGATAGCGGGAGTCTTCACGAGCAGTACTTC.

The genes are TRBV5-6 and TRBJ2-7, with 8 bases aligning to TRBD2. Unmatched junction bases numbered 7, after V lost 2 bases and J lost 3 bases. The CDR3 spans 15 residues. The V gene's germline CDR1 is SGHDT and CDR2 YYEEEE. In nucleotides, the CDR3 is TGTGCCAGCAGCTTAGGGGGGACTAGTTACTACGAGCAGTACTTC. Its translation: CASSLGGTSYYEQYF.

This clone appeared once. This rearrangement joins TRBV5-1 to TRBJ2-7; D gene unclear. CDR1 and CDR2 from the germline V gene are SGHRS and YFSETQ. Between the trimmed V and J ends, which lost 1 base and 6 bases, there was a span of 11 bases. CDR3 size: 13 residues. The CDR3 DNA reads TGCGCCAGCAGCTTGATGACTCCTGGCGAGCAGTACTTC. Translated: CASSLMTPGEQYF.

This clone showed up just once. The chain uses TRBV28 and TRBJ2-1; D unresolved. V was shortened by 5 bases and J by 2 bases, with 10 bases between the two germline ends. The CDR3 loop spans 14 amino acids. The V gene's germline CDR1 is MDHEN and CDR2 SYDVKM. The CDR3 sequence is CASSGPSTYNEQFF. The DNA of the CDR3 is TGTGCCAGCAGTGGGCCCTCAACCTACAATGAGCAGTTCTTC.

The chain joins TRBV7-6 to TRBJ2-5; possible D gene TRBD2, 6 bases. Germline loops: CDR1 SGHVS, CDR2 FNYEAQ. Between the trimmed V and J ends, which lost 0 bases and 4 bases, there was a span of 12 bases. The CDR3 has 15 amino acids. CDR3: CASSLARLARETQYF. The CDR3 nucleotides are TGTGCCAGCAGCTTAGCACGTCTAGCGCGAGAGACCCAGTACTTC.

The chain recombines TRBV14 with TRBJ2-7, with a tentative D call TRBD1 (6 bases). Trimming took 5 bases from V and 2 from J, leaving 13 bases between them. This CDR3 has 14 residues. Germline assignment: CDR1 SGHDN and CDR2 FVKESK. CDR3 residues: CASSSWGQTYEQYF. The DNA of the CDR3 is TGTGCCAGCAGCTCATGGGGGCAGACCTACGAGCAGTACTTC. Full variable domain (missing parts from reference TRBV14 and TRBJ2-7): EAGVTQFPSHSVIEKGQTVTLRCDPISGHDNLYWYRRVMGKEIKFLLHFVKESKQDESGMPNNRFLAERTGGTYSTLKVQPAELEDSGVYFCASSSWGQTYEQYFGPGTRLTVT.

The genes are TRBV5-1 and TRBJ2-3; TRBD1 is a possible D gene (6 bases). This CDR3 has 14 amino acids. The ends were cut back, 0 bases at V and 5 bases at J, with 10 bases in the middle. Germline assignment: CDR1 SGHRS and CDR2 YFSETQ. As DNA, the CDR3 is TGCGCCAGCAGCTTGGCAACAGGGATAGATACGCAGTATTTT. This codes for CASSLATGIDTQYF. The whole variable domain, filled in from reference TRBV5-1 and TRBJ2-3, reads KAGVTQTPRYLIKTRGQQVTLSCSPISGHRSVSWYQQTPGQGLQFLFEYFSETQRNKGNFPGRFSGRQFSNSRSEMNVSTLELGDSALYLCASSLATGIDTQYFGPGTRLTVL.

The rearrangement links TRBV7-2 to TRBJ2-1; TRBD2 matches 13 bases. Trimming at V came to 1 base and at J to 7 bases, leaving 7 bases not matched to a gene. This CDR3 contains 17 residues. Germline CDR1 reads SGHTA; CDR2 reads FQGNSA. CDR3 amino acids: CASSLVGTSGTLNEQFF. In nucleotides, the CDR3 is TGTGCCAGCAGCTTAGTAGGGACTAGCGGGACTCTAAATGAGCAGTTCTTC.

This rearrangement joins TRBV28 to TRBJ2-7; 7 bases align to TRBD1. The V segment lost 5 bases and the J segment 0 bases; nucleotides outside the gene matches: 7. Germline values: CDR1 MDHEN, CDR2 SYDVKM. CDR3 length: 15 residues. CDR3 in DNA: TGTGCCAGCAGTCCCCCGACAGGGAGCTCCTACGAGCAGTACTTC. Residues: CASSPPTGSSYEQYF.

This clone occurred a few times. The V and J genes are TRBV11-3 and TRBJ1-1; D unclear. Germline CDR1 and CDR2: SGHNT and YENEEA. The ends were cut back, 4 bases at V and 5 bases at J, with 8 bases in the middle. This CDR3 region has 12 residues. The CDR3 DNA follows: TGTGCCAGCAGCTCGGTATCGACTGAAGCTTTCTTT. This sequence encodes CASSSVSTEAFF.

CDR3 coding DNA: TGTGCCAGCAGTGAATGGGGTAGCGGGAGACGATTCGGGTACGAGCAGTACTTC. Translated: CASSEWGSGRRFGYEQYF. The chain links TRBV6-1 to TRBJ2-7; 9 positions match TRBD2. This CDR3 comprises 18 residues. Trimming removed 2 bases from V and 4 bases from J; junction bases left unmatched: 15. Germline CDR1 MNHNS, CDR2 SASEGT.

On this clone: A much more abundant neighbour one base away suggests this may be a read error. The J gene is TRBJ2-5, the V gene TRBV19, with 11 bases aligning to TRBD1. Germline CDR1 and CDR2: LNHDA and SQIVND (reference sequence). The CDR3 loop spans 14 amino acids. Here the CDR3 reads CASSMDRGQGTQYF. The CDR3 DNA sequence: TGTGCCAGTAGTATGGACAGGGGGCAAGGGACCCAGTACTTC.

This sequence joins TRBV9 and TRBJ2-7, with TRBD1 identical over 12 bases. The CDR3 has 15 amino acids. CDR1 and CDR2 from the germline V gene are SGDLS and YYNGEE. Germline trimming cut 0 bases from V and 5 bases from J; bases unmatched to any gene: 3. CDR3 residues: CASSVEGQGADEQYF. The CDR3 DNA sequence: TGTGCCAGCAGCGTAGAGGGACAGGGGGCTGACGAGCAGTACTTC.

This clone has more than one count but fewer than ten. V gene TRBV19 combines with J gene TRBJ1-5; 8 bases map to TRBD1. CDR3 length: 16 amino acids. From germline, CDR1 is LNHDA and CDR2 SQIVND (reference sequence). The J segment lost 6 bases and the V segment lost 3 bases, leaving 10 bases of the junction unmatched. The CDR3 coding sequence is TGTGCCAGTAGTATGGGAACAGGGGGATTAGGTCAGCCCCAGCATTTT. Amino acids: CASSMGTGGLGQPQHF.

CDR3 nucleotides: TGTGCCAGCAGTTTCCAGGGGGCGGGGTCCACTGAAGCTTTCTTT. It specifies CASSFQGAGSTEAFF. The genes are TRBV28 and TRBJ1-1; 8 bases match TRBD1. Germline V gene lookup returns CDR1 MDHEN and CDR2 SYDVKM. V was pared by 3 bases and J by 4 bases, with 7 bases of the junction left unmatched. The CDR3 spans 15 residues.

The gene calls are TRBV6-1 and TRBJ1-6; a weak D match, TRBD1 (5 bases). The CDR3 is made up of 14 amino acids. V lost 4 bases to trimming and J lost 5 bases, with 9 bases between them. Germline-derived CDR1 and CDR2 are MNHNS and SASEGT. CDR3 bases: TGTGCCAGCAGTGCCGGCAGGGATAATTCACCCCTCCACTTT. The encoded protein is CASSAGRDNSPLHF.

This clone has just one count. The CDR3 reads CASSQFKRGYTDTQYF. Written as DNA, the CDR3 is TGTGCCAGCAGCCAATTCAAGCGGGGCTACACAGATACGCAGTATTTT. The genes are TRBV14 and TRBJ2-3, with 7 bases identical to TRBD2. The CDR3 covers 16 residues. The germline gives CDR1 SGHDN, CDR2 FVKESK. Trimming removed 2 bases from V and 2 bases from J; junction bases left unmatched: 7.

Worth noting for this clone: Relative to the germline gene, one junction end is altered; a read error may explain this. This chain connects TRBV7-7 to TRBJ2-5, with D uncertain. The CDR3 is 15 residues long. Germline CDR1 reads SSHAT; CDR2 reads FNYEAQ (reference sequence). The CDR3 spells CASSLRLGFSETQYF. The CDR3 DNA sequence: TGTGCTAGCAGCTTAAGGTTGGGCTTTTCGGAGACCCAGTACTTC.

This clone has ten or more counts. The chain couples TRBV19 to TRBJ1-1; 7 bases fit TRBD1. The CDR3 covers 13 residues. V lost 3 bases to trimming and J lost 5 bases; unmatched junction nucleotides: 3. Germline values: CDR1 LNHDA, CDR2 SQIVND (reference sequence). This CDR3 reads CASSILRGTEAFF. The CDR3 DNA follows: TGTGCCAGTAGTATTCTCAGGGGGACTGAAGCTTTCTTT.

The chain is built from TRBV28 and TRBJ1-1; possibly TRBD1 for D (5 bases). CDR1 and CDR2 (germline): MDHEN, SYDVKM. V was clipped by 6 bases and J by 5 bases, with 16 bases between them. The CDR3 contains 14 residues. The chain's CDR3 is CASSPAQGSTEAFF. CDR3 nucleotide sequence: TGTGCCAGCAGCCCTGCCCAGGGATCGACTGAAGCTTTCTTT. The complete variable domain, with remaining parts taken from reference TRBV28 and TRBJ1-1, reads DVKVTQSSRYLVKRTGEKVFLECVQDMDHENMFWYRQDPGLGLRLIYFSYDVKMKEKGDIPEGYSVSREKKERFSLILESASTNQTSMYLCASSPAQGSTEAFFGQGTRLTVV.

This clone turned up a few times. V and J are TRBV19 and TRBJ2-7; D call uncertain. V gave up 6 bases and J gave up 2 bases, with 11 bases separating them. Germline CDR1 reads LNHDA; CDR2 reads SQIVND (reference sequence). The CDR3 totals 13 residues. CDR3 bases: TGTGCCAGTAGCTCAGACTGGACCTACGAGCAGTACTTC. As protein: CASSSDWTYEQYF.

CDR3 sequence reads: CASEGGATNTGELFF. CDR3 nucleotide sequence: TGTGCCAGCGAGGGAGGGGCTACGAACACCGGGGAGCTGTTTTTT. The chain uses TRBV18 and TRBJ2-2; 7 nucleotides align to TRBD2. The V gene's germline CDR1 is KGHSH and CDR2 LQKENI. J was trimmed by 0 bases and V by 8 bases; bases with no gene match: 6. The CDR3 consists of 15 residues. The entire variable domain, with the rest obtained from reference TRBV18 and TRBJ2-2, is as follows: NAGVMQNPRHLVRRRGQEARLRCSPMKGHSHVYWYRQLPEEGLKFMVYLQKENIIDESGMPKERFSAEFPKEGPSILRIQQVVRGDSAAYFCASEGGATNTGELFFGEGSRLTVL.